This T cell receptor beta chain was profiled in a study of T cells in Graves' hyperthyroidism and ophthalmopathy. For ophthalmopathy patients, the Clinical Activity Score was at least 3 and the NOSPECS grade at least 4; duration was under 3 months. V shed 4 bases and J shed 2 bases, with 12 bases lying between them. This CDR3 contains 14 residues. Germline values: CDR1 SQVTM, CDR2 ANQGSEA. This clonotype showed up just a few times. Using RNA transcripts as the source, TCR beta CDR3 regions were amplified. HTBI primers drove first-round RT-PCR of the TCR CDR3. TCRdb itself ran the multiplex PCR reads through MiXCR, one entry per CDR3 protein. This table holds 310,000 or so distinct CDR3 sequences, about a sixth found once.

V usage is TRBV29-1 and J usage is TRBJ2-1; D is perhaps TRBD1 (6 bases). The source is a woman aged 55-75 years with Graves' ophthalmopathy. Sequenced material: blood. The chain's CDR3 is CSVVGTPTYNEQFF. Here the CDR3 DNA reads TGCAGCGTTGTAGGGACACCCACCTACAATGAGCAGTTCTTC.